This entry describes one TCR beta chain. The clone's antigen remains unknown. The record has no base qualities; no much larger clone is one base away. Measured from the cysteine to the phenylalanine, the CDR3 is 14 residues long. Only the CDR3 region is kept as DNA, spanning 42 bases read in frame from base 1. V and J are truncated by 8 bases and 1 base respectively, leaving an intervening sequence of 11 bases. CDR1 and CDR2, per the germline V gene, are MNHEY and SVGAGI. The data originate from a study of blood T cell repertoires in COVID-19 (dated by TCRdb to 2020 to 2022). With regard to the full study: The collaborator samples originated in the United States, Italy and Spain and spanned the acute and convalescent phases of COVID-19. The material from the prospective study consisted of cDNA or gDNA derived from T cells, B-cell-depleted T cells, or PBMCs. The dataset comprised deeply sampled blood TCRbeta repertoires from subjects exposed to, actively infected with, or recovered from COVID-19. The repertoires were released in a freely available public database intended as a resource for research on the immune response to SARS-CoV-2. The samples were drawn from the first 160 participants of the ongoing ImmuneRACE study and from 1,254 subjects provided by 6 global collaborators. The sample metadata nearly always contained a de-identified subject ID, COVID-19 status, age in years and sex. HLA class I and class II types, where available, came from metadata supplied by the sample provider rather than from assay-based typing. Summary of the overall study and its limitations: Clinical and demographic metadata were provided uncurated, with the amount varying by source and participant.

TCRbeta CDR3 regions were amplified from genomic DNA by means of the immunoSEQ Assay, a bias-controlled multiplex PCR. The authors processed their data as follows. The number of nucleated cells in each sample was estimated from the amplification of reference gene primers within the assay. To quantify the absolute abundance of each unique TCRbeta CDR3 rearrangement, sequence reads were collapsed and filtered. For each sample, productive Simpson clonality was calculated as the square root of Simpson's diversity index across productive rearrangements. TCRdb provides this immuneACCESS table in a form limited to in-frame rearrangements. Some clones are lacking; in checked studies, under half of them reflect an unresolved V gene, and why the rest are absent is not known. D and trimming come from the DNA, and the V and J calls and clone size come from that table. This sample has 70,000 to 95,000 clones in its table, and 85% of those were observed once. Jointly, the top ten make up approximately 12% of the sample.

Whole blood was collected in K2EDTA tubes by collaborating institutions according to the institutions' own protocols. For TCRbeta analysis, collaborators shipped samples as frozen whole blood, isolated PBMCs, or DNA extracted from either of those sample types. The V and J genes are TRBV6-5 and TRBJ2-2, with TRBD1 perhaps the D gene, on 6 matching bases. This TCR derives from a woman aged 70-85 years with active or convalescent COVID-19. The specimen sequenced was peripheral blood. The CDR3 loop reads CASEGTLNTGELFF. The DNA sequence reads TGTGCCAGCGAGGGGACACTGAACACCGGGGAGCTGTTTTTT.